The clone carrying this TCR beta chain is labeled as medium-sized. Its antigen remains unknown. Germline V gives CDR1 SGHRS, CDR2 YFSETQ. V was trimmed by 0 bases and J by 6 bases, leaving 9 bases between them. The CDR3 runs 14 residues. Every TCR cDNA molecule carried a tag that served as a unique molecular identifier. TCRdb redid the calling of the 5' RACE reads with MiXCR, one entry per CDR3 protein. The sample holds 8,000 to 9,500 distinct CDR3 sequences, approximately 2.9% seen once. The sample is drawn from a study of spatial heterogeneity in lung cancer. Turning to the study itself: Tumor regions showed TCR transcript counts that correlated strongly with a T cell module score from matched bulk RNA-seq. Study-wide results and limits: In tumors, expanded intratumoral alpha and beta TCR counts tracked mutation counts.

Indicated time point: sample taken at primary tumor resection. Samples were obtained from more than 70 donors, all untreated early-stage non-small cell lung cancer patients. Tumor, nontumor lung or frozen PBMC supplied whole RNA that was sequenced unsorted. The sequenced sample was lung tumor tissue, obtained at surgery. This sequence originates from a male donor with early-stage non-small cell lung cancer. The chain is built from TRBV5-1 and TRBJ1-4; D is uncertain. The CDR3 nucleotides read TGCGCCAGCAGCTTGGGTCGTTACGATGAAAAACTGTTTTTT. Its protein is CASSLGRYDEKLFF.